This T cell receptor beta chain derives from a study of T cells in Graves' hyperthyroidism and ophthalmopathy. Overall study: Before any treatment, at initial diagnosis, peripheral blood was collected. Broader study findings: Within blood appeared most thyroid clonotypes that had expanded above 0.001.

As regards this clonotype: As yet, its antigen is unknown. This could be a read error, since a much larger clone is one nucleotide away.

Amplified TCR beta CDR3 regions derived from RNA transcripts. When the TCR CDR3 underwent first-round RT-PCR, the HTBI primer set was used. MiXCR, run by TCRdb on the multiplex PCR reads, gives a single entry per CDR3 protein. The sample has approximately 420,000 distinct CDR3 sequences, under 15% seen once. It was considered stable Graves' hyperthyroidism when ophthalmopathy did not progress within 18 months. Patients aged 18 to 65 had newly diagnosed hyperthyroidism lasting under 2 months. V lost 8 bases to trimming and J lost 4 bases, with 12 bases between them. CDR1 is SQVTM and CDR2 is ANQGSEA in the germline V gene. The CDR3 is 12 residues long.

Sequenced: blood. This sequence was found in a woman aged 30 to 39 with Graves' hyperthyroidism. The chain combines TRBV29-1 with TRBJ2-1; no clear D. CDR3: CSIARMYNEQFF. The DNA for the CDR3 is TGCAGCATTGCGCGAATGTACAATGAGCAGTTCTTC.